These T cell receptor beta chains were read from a single sample in a study of cytomegalovirus exposure and HLA in healthy donors. Data came from immunoSEQ multiplex PCR; TCRdb stores just in-frame clones and leaves some out. The sample comprises some 150,000 clones, 75% to 90% of which are singletons, and roughly 4.7% rests with the top ten. The sequenced sample was PBMCs. The receptors originated from a woman between 45 and 60 years old in good health and CMV-seropositive. The CDR3 runs from the conserved cysteine through the conserved F or W. The D gene is left open where the match is weak.

d_call j_call v_call cdr3_aa
- TRBJ1-1 TRBV18 CASSAGISTEAFF
- TRBJ2-1 TRBV5-1 CASSLDFHEQFF
- TRBJ2-5 TRBV14 CASSQAFGSQETQYF
TRBD1 TRBJ2-5 TRBV6-5 CASTTGVAETQYF
TRBD2 TRBJ2-7 TRBV7-8 CASSLSSGGGFDVYEQYF
- TRBJ1-1 TRBV29-1 CSVATGGNTEAFF
- TRBJ2-7 TRBV5-6 CASSLRQAYEQYF
- TRBJ1-2 TRBV7-6 CASSPGSGNYGYTF
- TRBJ2-7 TRBV28 CASRLRVLGLGYEQYF
TRBD1 TRBJ1-4 TRBV9 CASSVFIGGAKLFF
- TRBJ2-3 TRBV7-2 CASSLDAARRDTQYF
TRBD2 TRBJ2-7 TRBV7-8 CASSASSGSSIGEQYF
TRBD1 TRBJ1-6 TRBV7-8 CASSVVTGTGGDSPLHF
TRBD2 TRBJ2-1 TRBV30 CAGASGGSYNEQFF
TRBD1 TRBJ2-1 TRBV6-6 CASSRDRDNEQFF